The rows below give T cell receptor beta chains drawn from one sample of a study of T-cell reconstitution after alpha-beta-depleted transplantation in children. A single record per CDR3 protein comes from TCRdb applying MiXCR to the PCR reads. The sample contains some 500,000 distinct CDR3 sequences, approximately 32% of which appear only once. The source was PBMCs from the stem cell graft donor, collected from the stem cell graft. The receptors derive from a human donor who donated a stem cell graft to a child with aplastic anemia. Each CDR3 is given with its conserved first and last residue. The D gene is left open where the match is weak. The size field is filled for only some rows; it gives once, few, many or a size class.

abundance	j_gene	v_gene	d_gene	CDR3aa	CDR3nt
few	TRBJ1-2	TRBV27	.	CASSPQRGGYTF	TGTGCCAGCAGTCCCCAACGGGGCGGCTACACCTTC
.	TRBJ2-3	TRBV9	TRBD2	CASSVLAGVRTDTQYF	TGTGCCAGCAGCGTCCTAGCGGGAGTTCGCACAGATACGCAGTATTTT
.	TRBJ1-2	TRBV7-9	TRBD1	CASSLRDRNANYGYTF	TGTGCCAGCAGCTTACGGGACAGGAATGCTAACTATGGCTACACCTTC
few	TRBJ1-1	TRBV20-1	.	CSARHKNTEAFF	TGCAGTGCTAGACACAAGAACACTGAAGCTTTCTTT
few	TRBJ2-7	TRBV2	TRBD1	CASSENRGAYEQYF	TGTGCCAGCAGTGAAAACAGGGGGGCCTACGAGCAGTACTTC
few	TRBJ2-3	TRBV20-1	.	CSAQLFAESTDTQYF	TGCAGTGCCCAACTATTCGCGGAGAGCACAGATACGCAGTATTTT
.	TRBJ2-2	TRBV20-1	.	CSARTSPGTGELFF	TGCAGTGCGCGCACTAGTCCCGGGACCGGGGAGCTGTTTTTT
few	TRBJ1-1	TRBV9	TRBD1	CASGTTGLNTEAFF	TGTGCCAGCGGTACGACAGGGCTGAACACTGAAGCTTTCTTT
.	TRBJ1-1	TRBV20-1	.	CSARYLGDTEAFF	TGCAGTGCTAGATATCTTGGTGACACTGAAGCTTTCTTT
once	TRBJ1-1	TRBV5-1	.	CASSLVAGREAFF	TGCGCCAGCAGCTTGGTAGCAGGGAGGGAAGCTTTCTTT
.	TRBJ1-4	TRBV4-3	.	CASSQDLGQGGEKLFF	TGCGCCAGCAGCCAAGATCTAGGTCAGGGAGGTGAAAAACTGTTTTTT
.	TRBJ1-1	TRBV5-5	.	CASSLIGKGYTEAFF	TGTGCCAGCAGCTTGATAGGGAAGGGGTACACTGAAGCTTTCTTT
.	TRBJ1-1	TRBV7-9	.	CASRLVPGHPNTEAFF	TGTGCCAGCAGATTAGTCCCGGGACACCCGAACACTGAAGCTTTCTTT
.	TRBJ2-2	TRBV29-1	.	CSVGGGANTGELFF	TGCAGCGTTGGAGGAGGGGCGAACACCGGGGAGCTGTTTTTT
many	TRBJ2-2	TRBV7-2	TRBD2	CASIPLAVGTGELFF	TGTGCCAGCATCCCACTAGCGGTCGGAACCGGGGAGCTGTTTTTT
few	TRBJ2-2	TRBV20-1	.	CSARGRGTTGELFF	TGCAGTGCTAGGGGGAGGGGGACGACCGGGGAGCTGTTTTTT
.	TRBJ2-7	TRBV12-3/TRBV12-4	TRBD1	CASSPGTGRGYEQYF	TGTGCCAGCAGTCCGGGGACAGGGCGCGGATACGAGCAGTACTTC
.	TRBJ2-1	TRBV19	TRBD1	CASSPLGQGPYNEQFF	TGTGCCAGTAGTCCCCTGGGACAGGGGCCTTACAATGAGCAGTTCTTC
.	TRBJ2-5	TRBV7-2	TRBD2	CASSLGGAHKETQYF	TGTGCCAGCAGCTTGGGAGGGGCGCACAAAGAGACCCAGTACTTC
.	TRBJ1-1	TRBV27	.	CASRLLDSDKAFF	TGTGCCAGCAGGCTTTTGGACAGCGACAAAGCTTTCTTT
.	TRBJ1-5	TRBV20-1	.	CCARENKGDRSNQPQHF	TGCTGTGCTAGAGAGAACAAAGGGGATAGGTCGAATCAGCCCCAGCATTTT
.	TRBJ1-2	TRBV25-1	TRBD1	CASSDRQGNSYGYTF	TGTGCCAGCAGTGACCGACAGGGGAATAGCTATGGCTACACCTTC
few	TRBJ1-2	TRBV5-1	.	CASSVGGNGYTF	TGCGCCAGCAGCGTCGGAGGAAATGGCTACACCTTC
.	TRBJ1-5	TRBV12-3/TRBV12-4	.	CASSLVQGRQPQHF	TGTGCCAGCAGTTTAGTCCAGGGACGCCAGCCCCAGCATTTT
.	TRBJ2-1	TRBV20-1	TRBD2	CSARAVLAGGRYNEQFF	TGCAGTGCTAGAGCCGTACTAGCGGGAGGACGATACAATGAGCAGTTCTTC
.	TRBJ2-1	TRBV5-6	.	CASSFLEQFF	TGTGCCAGCAGCTTTCTAGAGCAGTTCTTC
.	TRBJ2-3	TRBV7-6	TRBD2	CASSLAGGEGRTDTQYF	TGTGCCAGCAGCTTAGCGGGGGGGGAGGGCCGCACAGATACGCAGTATTTT
few	TRBJ2-1	TRBV6-2/TRBV6-3	TRBD2	CASSYSNRQGLAGGLNEQFF	TGTGCCAGCAGTTACTCGAATCGCCAGGGACTAGCGGGAGGTCTCAATGAGCAGTTCTTC
.	TRBJ2-4	TRBV19	.	CASMVKNIQYF	TGTGCCAGTATGGTCAAAAACATTCAGTACTTC
.	TRBJ1-1	TRBV12-3/TRBV12-4	.	CASISSGLISTEAFF	TGTGCCAGCATCTCTTCCGGGCTCATCTCCACTGAAGCTTTCTTT
.	TRBJ2-6	TRBV30	.	CAWSGWKGEISGANVLTF	TGTGCCTGGAGTGGGTGGAAGGGGGAAATCTCTGGGGCCAACGTCCTGACTTTC
.	TRBJ2-3	TRBV20-1	TRBD2	CSACCSWASGGSDTQYF	TGCAGTGCTTGTTGCTCGTGGGCTAGCGGAGGGTCAGATACGCAGTATTTT
few	TRBJ1-4	TRBV20-1	.	CSAPRRVATNEKLFF	TGCAGTGCTCCCCGGAGGGTTGCAACTAATGAAAAACTGTTTTTT
.	TRBJ2-5	TRBV7-7	.	CASSLVRVGETQYF	TGTGCCAGCAGCTTAGTCAGGGTTGGCGAGACCCAGTACTTC
.	TRBJ2-5	TRBV4-3	.	CASSQDPARDETQYF	TGCGCCAGCAGCCAAGATCCCGCGAGAGACGAGACCCAGTACTTC
few	TRBJ2-5	TRBV10-2	.	CASKRVGGETQYF	TGCGCCAGCAAGAGGGTCGGGGGCGAGACCCAGTACTTC
once	TRBJ1-4	TRBV6-5	TRBD1	CASRGLGEKLFF	TGTGCCAGTAGGGGGCTTGGTGAAAAACTGTTTTTT
.	TRBJ2-1	TRBV29-1	.	CSVEQDYNEQFF	TGCAGCGTTGAACAGGACTACAATGAGCAGTTCTTC
few	TRBJ1-5	TRBV9	.	CASSGGHSNQPQHF	TGTGCCAGCAGCGGAGGACACTCCAATCAGCCCCAGCATTTT